The present entry profiles one T cell receptor beta chain with its context. Its antigen is not identified. This record belongs to a study of tumor-infiltrating lymphocytes in primary liver carcinoma. Study-wide results and limits: Tumor-adjacent and tumor-blood pairs shared less of their repertoires than tumor region pairs shared.

CDR3 size: 14 residues. Germline loops: CDR1 SGHAT, CDR2 FQNNGV. A primer matching the constant region was used to make TCR beta cDNA from approximately 520 ng of total RNA. Researchers made the TCR beta libraries by running three nested multiplex PCR rounds with slightly modified ARM-PCR. Researchers ran the first two PCR rounds for approximately 10 cycles each with TRBV1-TRBV30 forward primers and a C-beta reverse primer. TCRdb re-derived calls from the multiplex PCR reads in MiXCR, one entry per CDR3 protein. This sample yields roughly 23,000 distinct CDR3 sequences, of which roughly 72% are seen a single time; about two fifths belongs to the top ten. Each 20-30 mg portion of unsorted bulk tissue served as the source for co-extraction of RNA and DNA. Patients underwent resection of primary liver carcinoma.

The V gene is TRBV11-2, the J gene TRBJ1-1, with a possible D match to TRBD1 (5 bases). Source material: liver tumor tissue from sampling region 1. Subset specified: tumor region T1, superior pole. The sequence was collected from a man aged 40-49 years with primary liver carcinoma and hepatitis B virus infection. Here the CDR3 reads CVSSGGRVNTEAFF. DNA of the CDR3: TGTGTCAGTTCTGGTGGCAGGGTGAACACTGAAGCTTTCTTT.